The 24 T cell receptor beta chains given below trace back to one sample, sequenced in a study of blood T cell repertoires in COVID-19. Using immunoSEQ multiplex PCR, the repertoire was profiled, and TCRdb retains in-frame clones only, with some absent. There are approximately 16,000 clones in the sample; approximately 86% occur only once, and around 14% lies in the top ten. The sample taken for sequencing was peripheral blood. All receptors derive from a human donor in a cohort sampled during active COVID-19.

The V gene is TRBV9, the J gene TRBJ2-4; no firm D call. CDR1 and CDR2 from the germline V gene are SGDLS and YYNGEE. The CDR3 is 13 amino acids. Trimming left V 0 bases short and J 11 bases short, with 12 bases between. The CDR3, as DNA: TGTGCCAGCAGCGTAGGCATACTACCTGTTCAGTACTTC. It yields the protein CASSVGILPVQYF.

The rearrangement uses TRBV5-1 and TRBJ2-5; the match to TRBD2 covers 10 bases. This CDR3 spans 14 amino acids. V gave up 4 bases and J gave up 9 bases; unmatched junction bases: 9. Germline V gene sequence: CDR1 SGHRS, CDR2 YFSETQ. In nucleotides, the CDR3 is TGCGCCAGCAGCCCTAGCGGGAGTATGGGGCCCCAGTACTTC. Protein sequence: CASSPSGSMGPQYF.

The V and J genes are TRBV23-1 and TRBJ1-2; 7 positions agree with TRBD1. TRBV23-1 is known as an ORF, though its function is uncertain. This CDR3 contains 17 residues. With 7 bases clipped from V and 4 bases from J, the junction kept 18 bases outside the gene matches. The CDR3 DNA follows: TGCGCCAGCATAAAGGGACAGCTACATCTCAAGCCCTATGGCTACACCTTC. Encoded protein: CASIKGQLHLKPYGYTF.

The V call is TRBV7-3, the J call TRBJ2-5; D is perhaps TRBD2 (5 bases). The germline gives CDR1 SGHTA, CDR2 FQGTGA. Trimming stripped 5 bases from V and 1 base from J, with 8 bases between. The CDR3 runs 13 residues. CDR3 nucleotide sequence: TGTGCCAGCAGCCGCGGGCCCCAAGAGACCCAGTACTTC. This gives the protein CASSRGPQETQYF. Supplemented by reference TRBV7-3 and TRBJ2-5, the full variable domain reads GAGVSQTPSNKVTEKGKYVELRCDPISGHTALYWYRQSLGQGPEFLIYFQGTGAADDSGLPNDRFFAVRPEGSVSTLKIQRTERGDSAVYLCASSRGPQETQYFGPGTRLLVL.

The chain joins TRBV7-6 to TRBJ1-1; 8 nucleotides align to TRBD1. The germline gives CDR1 SGHVS, CDR2 FNYEAQ. J gave up 4 bases and V 5 bases, and 9 bases lay outside the gene matches. CDR3 length equals 15 residues. CDR3 sequence: CASSPRQGSPTEAFF. DNA for the CDR3: TGTGCCAGCAGCCCCAGACAGGGGTCCCCCACTGAAGCTTTCTTT.

The chain employs TRBV18 and TRBJ2-2, with 8 bases matching TRBD1. This CDR3 is 18 amino acids long. The V and J ends lost 1 base and 1 base, in that order; junction bases with no gene match: 8. Germline loops: CDR1 KGHSH, CDR2 LQKENI. CDR3 loop: CASSPRAPGGWNTGELFF. The CDR3 bases are TGTGCCAGCTCACCACGGGCACCAGGGGGCTGGAACACCGGGGAGCTGTTTTTT. Combining the CDR3 with reference TRBV18 and TRBJ2-2 gives the whole variable domain NAGVMQNPRHLVRRRGQEARLRCSPMKGHSHVYWYRQLPEEGLKFMVYLQKENIIDESGMPKERFSAEFPKEGPSILRIQQVVRGDSAAYFCASSPRAPGGWNTGELFFGEGSRLTVL.

CDR3 bases: TGTGCCAGCAGCTTGGGCAGCGGGGGGGTACGTGAGCAGTTCTTC. Its translation is CASSLGSGGVREQFF. This rearrangement joins TRBV5-8 to TRBJ2-1; 10 bases align to TRBD2. The germline V gene has CDR1 SGHTS and CDR2 YDEGEE. With 0 bases clipped from V and 9 bases from J, the junction kept 6 bases outside the gene matches. This CDR3 contains 15 residues.

The chain couples TRBV19 to TRBJ2-3; 8 bases agree with TRBD1. The CDR3 runs to 13 residues. The ends lost 6 bases at V and 5 bases at J; junction bases unmatched: 4. CDR1 and CDR2 (germline): LNHDA, SQIVND (reference sequence). The CDR3 loop reads CASRTGGRDTQYF. DNA for the CDR3: TGTGCCAGTAGAACAGGGGGAAGAGATACGCAGTATTTT.

This clone has just a few counts. The chain links TRBV27 to TRBJ1-5, with TRBD1 matching 8 bases. Germline-derived CDR1 and CDR2 are MNHEY and SMNVEV (reference sequence). The CDR3 covers 16 residues. The junction had 14 bases not matched to a gene; V was cut back by 3 bases and J by 10 bases. For the CDR3, the DNA is TGTGCCAGCAGTTTTCGACAGGGGCCATCCGGCGGACCCCAGCATTTT. Translating gives CASSFRQGPSGGPQHF.

This chain links TRBV7-8 with TRBJ1-1, with D hard to call. In germline, CDR1 is SGHVS, CDR2 FQNEAQ. The germline V and J ends were trimmed by 5 bases and 7 bases, with 11 bases remaining between them. The CDR3 consists of 12 residues. CDR3 protein: CASSHFGDEAFF. CDR3 DNA sequence: TGTGCCAGCAGCCACTTCGGGGATGAAGCTTTCTTT.

The chain is built from TRBV7-8 and TRBJ1-4, with D perhaps TRBD1 (6 bases). Germline CDR1 SGHVS, CDR2 FQNEAQ. The CDR3 totals 19 residues. The V end was cut by 1 base, the J end by 0 bases, with 18 bases between. This chain's CDR3 is CASSLVLPGALATNEKLFF. The CDR3 DNA is TGTGCCAGCAGCTTAGTACTCCCAGGGGCGCTTGCAACTAATGAAAAACTGTTTTTT.

This clone appeared a single time. V is TRBV6-2 or TRBV6-3 and J is TRBJ1-2, with a possible D match to TRBD1 (5 bases). The CDR3 has 13 residues. Trimming removed 5 bases from V and 6 bases from J, with 13 bases in between. Germline CDR1 MNHEY, CDR2 SVGEGT. The CDR3 region has the DNA TGTGCCAGCAGTCGGCAGGGTAGAAATGGCTACACCTTC. Translation: CASSRQGRNGYTF.

The chain joins TRBV11-1 to TRBJ1-2; D unresolved. V was pared by 5 bases and J by 2 bases, with 6 bases between. The CDR3 covers 12 residues. Per the germline V gene, CDR1 is SGHAT and CDR2 is FQDESV (reference sequence). In nucleotides, the CDR3 is TGTGCCAGCAGCGCTAGAAACTATGGCTACACCTTC. Translation: CASSARNYGYTF.

The rearrangement uses TRBV9 and TRBJ1-2, with 8 bases fitting TRBD1. V lost 0 bases to trimming and J lost 4 bases; unmatched junction nucleotides: 5. CDR1 and CDR2 (germline): SGDLS, YYNGEE. The CDR3 consists of 15 residues. The chain's CDR3 is CASSVDGTGIYGYTF. CDR3 coding DNA: TGTGCCAGCAGCGTAGACGGGACAGGCATCTATGGCTACACCTTC.

The chain carries TRBV18 and TRBJ1-2; TRBD1 might be the D (5 bases). The CDR3 runs 16 residues. The V gene's germline CDR1 is KGHSH and CDR2 LQKENI. V was clipped by 2 bases and J by 6 bases, with 19 bases between them. The CDR3 region is CASSPSAGRYLDGYTF. CDR3 DNA sequence: TGTGCCAGCTCACCATCGGCAGGGCGATACTTGGATGGCTACACCTTC.

By its share, this clone is large. This sequence joins TRBV10-2 and TRBJ1-2; 7 nucleotides line up with TRBD1. The germline gives CDR1 WSHSY, CDR2 SAAADI. The CDR3 runs 15 residues. Unmatched junction bases numbered 8, after V lost 3 bases and J lost 4 bases. CDR3 residues: CASSDYRGNSYGYTF. Written as DNA, the CDR3 is TGCGCCAGCAGTGATTACAGGGGTAATAGCTATGGCTACACCTTC.

V is TRBV5-1 and J is TRBJ2-2; the D gene is possibly TRBD1 (8 bases). Per the germline V gene, CDR1 is SGHRS and CDR2 is YFSETQ. This CDR3 comprises 15 residues. The ends were cut back, 6 bases at V and 3 bases at J, with 15 bases in the middle. CDR3 protein: CASTLTGGDTGELFF. CDR3 DNA sequence: TGCGCCAGCACACTTACAGGGGGGGACACCGGGGAGCTGTTTTTT.

This chain links TRBV3-1 (or the pseudogene TRBV3-2) with TRBJ2-3; TRBD2 matches at 15 bases. This CDR3 contains 18 residues. Germline CDR1 is LGHDT and CDR2 is YNNKEL (reference sequence). The junction had 7 bases not matched to a gene; V was cut back by 0 bases and J by 6 bases. The CDR3: CASSQERGLAGGSDTQYF. The CDR3 DNA reads as TGTGCCAGCAGCCAAGAAAGGGGACTAGCGGGGGGTTCGGATACGCAGTATTTT.

This sequence joins TRBV7-9 and TRBJ1-2; 7 bases match TRBD1. Per the germline V gene, CDR1 is SEHNR and CDR2 is FQNEAQ (reference sequence). The V gene end was trimmed by 5 bases and the J gene end by 5 bases; junction bases not matched to a gene: 11. This CDR3 contains 15 residues. The CDR3 is CASSPKARGDYGYTF. CDR3 nucleotides: TGTGCCAGCAGCCCAAAGGCCAGGGGGGATTATGGCTACACCTTC.

CDR3 loop: CASRPRADTRTNEKLFF. The CDR3, as DNA: TGTGCCAGCAGACCCAGGGCCGACACGAGGACTAATGAAAAACTGTTTTTT. This chain joins TRBV27 and TRBJ1-4; D perhaps matches TRBD1 (5 bases). V lost 6 bases and J lost 2, with 19 bases in between. Germline V gene data show CDR1 as MNHEY and CDR2 as SMNVEV (reference sequence). CDR3 size: 17 residues.

V and J are TRBV5-1 and TRBJ1-1; D perhaps matches TRBD1 (6 bases). Germline CDR1 reads SGHRS; CDR2 reads YFSETQ. This CDR3 contains 13 residues. Trimming removed 3 bases at V and 7 bases at J, with 13 bases between. The CDR3 nucleotides are TGCGCCAGCAGCTATGACAGGTCGGTTGAAGCTTTCTTT. As protein: CASSYDRSVEAFF.

The rearrangement joins TRBV6-5 to TRBJ2-3; unclear D gene. Looked up from germline, CDR1 is MNHEY and CDR2 is SVGAGI. V was clipped by 9 bases and J by 0 bases, with 13 bases between them. This CDR3 has 14 residues. The CDR3 region is CASRSAVSTDTQYF. The CDR3 bases are TGTGCCAGTCGGAGCGCGGTGAGCACAGATACGCAGTATTTT.

This clone showed up just a few times. The chain joins TRBV7-2 to TRBJ1-2; 8 bases map to TRBD1. The germline V gene has CDR1 SGHTA and CDR2 FQGNSA. The CDR3 totals 15 residues. After removal of 5 bases from V and 5 bases from J, the junction contained 10 bases not matched to a gene. CDR3 residues: CASSEVWDRTYGYTF. CDR3 coding DNA: TGTGCCAGCAGCGAAGTATGGGACAGGACTTATGGCTACACCTTC.

This sequence joins TRBV28 and TRBJ2-5, with 10 bases aligning to TRBD1. V lost 8 bases to trimming and J lost 3 bases; unmatched junction nucleotides: 3. Germline CDR1 is MDHEN and CDR2 is SYDVKM. The CDR3 contains 13 residues. The DNA for the CDR3 is TGTGCCAGCGGGACAGGGGTGGAAGAGACCCAGTACTTC. Protein: CASGTGVEETQYF.